This entry is about one T cell receptor beta chain. The germline V and J ends were trimmed by 1 base and 7 bases, with 16 bases remaining between them. CDR3 length: 15 amino acids. Germline values: CDR1 MGHRA, CDR2 YSYEKL. TCRdb passed the 5' RACE reads through MiXCR, listing each CDR3 protein once. The table shows hundreds of thousands of distinct CDR3 sequences, with 9% to 15% occurring only once. The entry originates in a study of identical twins. These records were also assigned to another study, of yellow fever vaccine responses in identical twins.

Sequenced material: PBMCs. The source is a woman aged 18-29 years in good health. This rearrangement joins TRBV4-1 to TRBJ1-1; D gene uncertain. The CDR3 spells CASSQGMGPRVEAFF. In DNA form, the CDR3 reads TGCGCCAGCAGCCAAGGGATGGGCCCTCGAGTTGAAGCTTTCTTT.